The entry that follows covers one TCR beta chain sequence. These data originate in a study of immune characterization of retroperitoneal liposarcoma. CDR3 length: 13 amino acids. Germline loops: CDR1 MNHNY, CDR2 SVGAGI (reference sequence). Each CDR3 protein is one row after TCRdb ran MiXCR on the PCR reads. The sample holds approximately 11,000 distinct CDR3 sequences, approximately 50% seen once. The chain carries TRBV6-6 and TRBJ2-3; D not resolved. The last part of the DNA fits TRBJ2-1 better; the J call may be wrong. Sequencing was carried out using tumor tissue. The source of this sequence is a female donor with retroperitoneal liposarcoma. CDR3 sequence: CASRPVRNNEQFF. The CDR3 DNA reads TGTGCCAGCAGACCGGTCAGGAACAATGAGCAGTTCTTC.